Listed here are 20 T cell receptor beta chains from one sample, sequenced in a study of blood T cell repertoires in COVID-19. This table comes from immunoSEQ multiplex PCR, and its TCRdb copy is limited to in-frame clones, with some not included. The table has about 99,000 clones, about nine tenths seen once. Input material: peripheral blood. These receptor sequences come from a man in his fifties or sixties with acute or convalescent COVID-19.

The chain recombines TRBV9 with TRBJ2-7; no firm D call. The CDR3 is 15 amino acids. V lost 3 bases and J lost 5, with 18 bases in between. Germline lookup yields CDR1 SGDLS and CDR2 YYNGEE. DNA of the CDR3: TGTGCCAGCAGCGCCTCTTTCTCCCGAGGTAACGAGCAGTACTTC. It specifies CASSASFSRGNEQYF. Full variable domain (rest looked up from reference TRBV9 and TRBJ2-7): DSGVTQTPKHLITATGQRVTLRCSPRSGDLSVYWYQQSLDQGLQFLIQYYNGEERAKGNILERFSAQQFPDLHSELNLSSLELGDSALYFCASSASFSRGNEQYFGPGTRLTVT.

This clone is a singleton in its sample. V and J are TRBV6-5 and TRBJ2-1; a possible D gene is TRBD1 (6 bases). Germline CDR1 and CDR2: MNHEY and SVGAGI. Trimming left V 4 bases short and J 9 bases short, with 10 bases between. This CDR3 comprises 12 residues. The CDR3 coding sequence is TGTGCCAGCAGTTCGCAGGGGACTGAGCAGTTCTTC. The encoded protein is CASSSQGTEQFF.

The V call is TRBV29-1, the J call TRBJ2-7; possible D gene TRBD2, 6 bases. Trimming left V 3 bases short and J 7 bases short, with 16 bases between. This CDR3 comprises 13 residues. Germline V gene lookup returns CDR1 SQVTM and CDR2 ANQGSEA. DNA for the CDR3: TGCAGCGTTGACCCGGGGAGGAAAGGGGAGCAGTACTTC. Translation gives CSVDPGRKGEQYF.

The V and J genes are TRBV25-1 and TRBJ1-2; no clear D gene. The CDR3 sequence is 11 residues long. The V gene lost 4 bases and the J gene lost 6 bases, with 6 bases spanning the gap. CDR1 and CDR2 (germline): MGHDK, SYGVNS. The CDR3 coding sequence is TGTGCCAGCAGTGTTGGGCATGGCTACACCTTC. It specifies CASSVGHGYTF.

The chain's CDR3 is CASSLAGVTGELFF. The CDR3, as DNA: TGTGCCAGCAGCCTAGCGGGAGTCACCGGGGAGCTGTTTTTT. The rearrangement links TRBV11-3 to TRBJ2-2; 10 positions match TRBD2. With 5 bases clipped from V and 4 bases from J, the junction kept 1 base outside the gene matches. There are 14 residues in the CDR3. Germline assignment: CDR1 SGHNT and CDR2 YENEEA.

There are a few counts of this clone. The V gene is TRBV6-5, the J gene TRBJ2-7; TRBD2 agrees at 12 bases. V shed 8 bases and J 0 bases; nucleotides not matched to a gene: 5. The CDR3 extends over 15 amino acids. Germline CDR1 reads MNHEY; CDR2 reads SVGAGI. The CDR3 coding sequence is TGTGCCAGCGGGGGACTAGCGGGCTCCTCCTACGAGCAGTACTTC. As protein: CASGGLAGSSYEQYF.

Notes on this clone: The same CDR3 is also encoded by other DNA sequences in this sample. The chain is built from TRBV24-1 and TRBJ2-5, with D tentatively TRBD2 (7 bases). The CDR3 is 15 residues long. Germline-derived CDR1 and CDR2 are KGHDR and SFDVKD. V shed 4 bases and J shed 1 base, with 12 bases lying between them. CDR3 sequence: CATSDPRGAQETQYF. Here the CDR3 DNA reads TGTGCCACCAGTGACCCTCGGGGGGCCCAAGAGACCCAGTACTTC.

The CDR3 sequence is CASSEGPAVGEQYF. In DNA form, the CDR3 reads TGTGCCAGCAGTGAAGGTCCAGCGGTCGGCGAGCAGTACTTC. V and J are TRBV6-1 and TRBJ2-7; TRBD2 might be the D (5 bases). The V and J ends lost 1 base and 6 bases respectively, with 13 bases between them. Germline lookup yields CDR1 MNHNS and CDR2 SASEGT. The CDR3 is 14 amino acids.

V gene TRBV9 combines with J gene TRBJ2-1, with D perhaps matching TRBD2 (5 bases). The CDR3 is 15 amino acids. The germline V gene encodes CDR1 SGDLS and CDR2 YYNGEE. Trimming removed 0 bases at V and 0 bases at J, with 7 bases between. CDR3 sequence (DNA): TGTGCCAGCAGCGTAGCTGAGGGCTCCTACAATGAGCAGTTCTTC. Its protein is CASSVAEGSYNEQFF.

The CDR3 sequence: CATAGQGGQPQHF. CDR3 sequence (DNA): TGTGCCACAGCGGGGCAGGGCGGTCAGCCCCAGCATTTT. V and J are TRBV2 and TRBJ1-5, with D perhaps TRBD1 (5 bases). This CDR3 spans 13 amino acids. V was cut by 10 bases and J by 6 bases, with 16 bases left in between. Germline assignment: CDR1 SNHLY and CDR2 FYNNEI.

This chain uses TRBV5-1 with TRBJ2-1; 8 bases match TRBD2. The J segment lost 9 bases and the V segment lost 3 bases, leaving 8 bases of the junction unmatched. CDR1 and CDR2 (germline): SGHRS, YFSETQ. The CDR3 sequence is 14 residues long. CDR3 nucleotide sequence: TGCGCCAGCAGCTCCTTAGCGGGACGGGGTGAGCAGTTCTTC. The encoded protein is CASSSLAGRGEQFF.

The chain uses TRBV10-1 and TRBJ2-5, with D possibly matching TRBD1 (6 bases). The length of the CDR3 is 12 residues. The V gene's germline CDR1 is WNHNN and CDR2 SYGVQD (reference sequence). V was trimmed by 6 bases and J by 9 bases, leaving 14 bases between them. This chain's CDR3 is CASSSTGAPQYF. The CDR3 coding sequence is TGCGCCAGCAGCTCGACAGGAGCTCCCCAGTACTTC.

The chain couples TRBV7-2 to TRBJ2-7, with a tentative D call TRBD1 (6 bases). Germline V lookup: CDR1 SGHTA, CDR2 FQGNSA. This CDR3 has 14 residues. Trimming stripped 5 bases from V and 0 bases from J, with 11 bases between. In DNA form, the CDR3 reads TGTGCCAGCAGCCTACGGGACATCTCCTACGAGCAGTACTTC. Its protein product is CASSLRDISYEQYF.

This chain joins TRBV27 and TRBJ2-4; D possibly corresponds to TRBD1 (6 bases). Trimming removed 5 bases at V and 8 bases at J, with 22 bases between. In germline, CDR1 is MNHEY, CDR2 SMNVEV (reference sequence). This CDR3 is 16 amino acids long. The CDR3 protein is CASSHWGSGVQDIQYF. Written as DNA, the CDR3 is TGTGCCAGCAGTCATTGGGGATCAGGGGTTCAGGACATTCAGTACTTC.

The chain is built from TRBV2 and TRBJ1-6; no firm D call. From germline, CDR1 is SNHLY and CDR2 FYNNEI. The CDR3 length is 13 residues. The germline V and J ends were trimmed by 8 bases and 4 bases, with 9 bases remaining between them. The CDR3 DNA reads TGTGCCAGCGGTTCGGGTTATAATTCACCCCTCCACTTT. It specifies CASGSGYNSPLHF. Full variable domain (remainder filled in from reference TRBV2 and TRBJ1-6): EPEVTQTPSHQVTQMGQEVILRCVPISNHLYFYWYRQILGQKVEFLVSFYNNEISEKSEIFDDQFSVERPDGSNFTLKIRSTKLEDSAMYFCASGSGYNSPLHFGNGTRLTVT.

The genes are TRBV21-1 and TRBJ2-1; TRBD1 reflects the table's D call only, with no check against the DNA. TRBV21-1 is reported as a pseudogene. There are 20 residues in the CDR3. This chain's CDR3 is CASSKVQNGDRDRVYNEQFF. The DNA for the CDR3 is TGTGCCAGCAGCAAAGTCCAAAACGGGGACCGGGACAGAGTATACAATGAGCAGTTCTTC.

The chain employs TRBV6-1 and TRBJ2-7; the D gene is possibly TRBD1 (5 bases). Germline V gene sequence: CDR1 MNHNS, CDR2 SASEGT. CDR3 length equals 14 residues. Trimming removed 1 base from V and 3 bases from J, with 10 bases in between. The DNA of the CDR3 is TGTGCCAGCAGTGAAGGGGGCCTTGACTACGAGCAGTACTTC. Its translation: CASSEGGLDYEQYF.

V is TRBV7-8 and J is TRBJ1-3, with TRBD1 matching over 8 bases. Germline V gene lookup returns CDR1 SGHVS and CDR2 FQNEAQ. V shed 4 bases, J shed 3 bases, and the junction held 11 bases outside the gene matches. CDR3 length equals 17 residues. The CDR3 loop is CASSSRPGQADGNTIYF. The CDR3 DNA reads as TGTGCCAGCAGCTCGCGGCCGGGACAGGCGGATGGAAACACCATATATTTT.

V gene TRBV28 combines with J gene TRBJ2-1; 8 bases match TRBD2. CDR3 length equals 13 residues. Looked up from germline, CDR1 is MDHEN and CDR2 is SYDVKM. The V gene end was trimmed by 5 bases and the J gene end by 8 bases; junction bases not matched to a gene: 5. The CDR3 bases are TGTGCCAGCAGTCTCCCGGGGGGGGATGAGCAGTTCTTC. Encoded protein: CASSLPGGDEQFF.

This sequence joins TRBV21-1 and TRBJ2-3; the table's D call, TRBD2, has no DNA check behind it. TRBV21-1 is described as a pseudogene. This CDR3 comprises 17 residues. The CDR3 nucleotides are TGTGCCAGCAGCAACCCGGGACTAGCGGGAGATGCAGATACGCAGTATTTT. Its protein is CASSNPGLAGDADTQYF.